The rows below give T cell receptor beta chains drawn from one sample of a study of shared T cell receptors in the human thymus. Clones were sequenced by immunoSEQ multiplex PCR, and TCRdb holds only the in-frame ones, with some missing. The top ten clones hold approximately 0.0097% of a sample with about 710,000 clones, approximately 87% of them seen once. These data also formed part of another study, on human thymus T cells.

Sequenced: thymocytes. The origin of the receptors is a boy in the first two years of life with a congenital heart defect. The CDR3 runs from the conserved cysteine through the conserved F or W. D genes are given only for firm matches. Rows give clone size only sometimes, using once, few, many, or a class for an expanded clone.

>TRBJ2-7|.|.|TRBV7-2
CASSQGCNEQYF
TGTGCCAGCAGCCAGGGGTGCAACGAGCAGTACTTC
>TRBJ1-4|TRBD1|.|TRBV28
CASSDRQGEKLFF
TGTGCCAGCAGTGACAGACAGGGGGAAAAACTGTTTTTT
>TRBJ2-2|.|.|TRBV7-2
CASSLASGWNTGELFF
TGTGCCAGCAGCTTAGCTAGCGGTTGGAACACCGGGGAGCTGTTTTTT
>TRBJ1-1|TRBD1|.|TRBV10-1
CASSESGRTGGKDTEAFF
TGCGCCAGCAGTGAGTCGGGTAGGACAGGGGGCAAGGACACTGAAGCTTTCTTT
>TRBJ2-3|TRBD1|.|TRBV19
CASSTTAYRGITQYF
TGTGCCAGTAGTACAACGGCCTACAGGGGGATCACGCAGTATTTT
>TRBJ1-4|TRBD1|few|TRBV4-1
CASSQEDRLKLFF
TGCGCCAGCAGCCAAGAGGACAGGTTAAAACTGTTTTTT
>TRBJ2-5|TRBD2|.|TRBV11-3
CASSRGGAQETQYF
TGTGCCAGCAGCCGGGGGGGAGCCCAAGAGACCCAGTACTTC
>TRBJ2-1|.|.|TRBV6-5
CASSYWAEGFYNEQFF
TGTGCCAGCAGTTACTGGGCGGAGGGGTTCTACAATGAGCAGTTCTTC
>TRBJ2-1|TRBD1|.|TRBV13
CASSRDRDRVKDEQFF
TGTGCCAGCAGCCGCGACCGGGACAGGGTTAAAGATGAGCAGTTCTTC
>TRBJ2-7|TRBD2|.|TRBV28
CASSFPSRLAGAYEQYF
TGTGCCAGCAGTTTCCCGTCCCGTCTAGCGGGAGCCTACGAGCAGTACTTC
>TRBJ1-2|TRBD1|.|TRBV5-6
CASSLRTGYGYTF
TGTGCCAGCAGCTTGCGGACAGGGTATGGCTACACCTTC